This T cell receptor (beta chain) comes out of a study of T cells in localized non-small cell lung cancer. There are a few counts of this clone. Some clones are missing from TCRdb's copy, which holds only in-frame ones; the method was immunoSEQ multiplex PCR. The sample lists around 2,400 clones, about 20% occurring once. Germline CDR1 and CDR2: MNHGY and SAAAGT. The V and J ends lost 6 bases and 6 bases respectively, with 12 bases between them. CDR3 length: 13 residues. The rearrangement uses TRBV6-8 and TRBJ1-5; D call uncertain. This TCR came from a woman aged 35 to 70 with stage I lung adenocarcinoma. Sample: normal lung tissue next to the tumor, taken before any cancer treatment. The CDR3 DNA sequence: TGTGCCAGCAGGGCCCCGGGAGGTCAGCCCCAGCATTTT. It specifies CASRAPGGQPQHF.